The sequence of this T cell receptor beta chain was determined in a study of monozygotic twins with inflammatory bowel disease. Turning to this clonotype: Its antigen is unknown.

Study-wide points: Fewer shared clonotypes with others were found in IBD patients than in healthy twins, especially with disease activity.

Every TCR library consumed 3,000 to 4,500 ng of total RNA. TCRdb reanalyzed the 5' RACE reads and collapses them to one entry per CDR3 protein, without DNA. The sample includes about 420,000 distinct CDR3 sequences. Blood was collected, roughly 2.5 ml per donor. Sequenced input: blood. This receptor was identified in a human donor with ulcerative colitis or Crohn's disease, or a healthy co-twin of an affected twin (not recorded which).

The CDR3 protein is CASSPGQGALSYGYTF. The gene calls are TRBV18 and TRBJ1-2; TCRdb proposes TRBD1, but this gene call is untestable without DNA. This CDR3 has 16 residues. The germline CDR1 and CDR2 sequences are KGHSH and LQKENI.